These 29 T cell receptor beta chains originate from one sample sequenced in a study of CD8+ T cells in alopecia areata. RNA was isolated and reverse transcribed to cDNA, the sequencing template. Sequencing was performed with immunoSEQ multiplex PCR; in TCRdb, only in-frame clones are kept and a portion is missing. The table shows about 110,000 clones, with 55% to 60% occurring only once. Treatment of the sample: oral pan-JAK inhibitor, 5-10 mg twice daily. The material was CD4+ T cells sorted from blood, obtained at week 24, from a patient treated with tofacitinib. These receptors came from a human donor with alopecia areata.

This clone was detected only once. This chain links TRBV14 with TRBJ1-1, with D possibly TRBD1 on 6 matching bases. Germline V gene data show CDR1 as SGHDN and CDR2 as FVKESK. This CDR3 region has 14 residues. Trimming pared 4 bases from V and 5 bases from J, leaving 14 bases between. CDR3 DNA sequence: TGTGCCAGCAGCCGAGAGGGGGTGAGGACTGAAGCTTTCTTT. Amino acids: CASSREGVRTEAFF.

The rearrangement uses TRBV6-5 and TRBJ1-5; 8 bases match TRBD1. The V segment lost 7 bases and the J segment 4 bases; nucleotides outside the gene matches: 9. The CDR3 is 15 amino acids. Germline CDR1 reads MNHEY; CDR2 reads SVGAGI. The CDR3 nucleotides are TGTGCCAGCACCCGGGAGGGACAGGCTAATCAGCCCCAGCATTTT. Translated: CASTREGQANQPQHF.

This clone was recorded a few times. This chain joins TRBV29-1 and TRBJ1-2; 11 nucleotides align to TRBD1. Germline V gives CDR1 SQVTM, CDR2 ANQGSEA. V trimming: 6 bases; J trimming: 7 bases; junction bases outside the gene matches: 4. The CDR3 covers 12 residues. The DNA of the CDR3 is TGCAGCGTCGGACAGGGGGCTAGTGGCTACACCTTC. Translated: CSVGQGASGYTF. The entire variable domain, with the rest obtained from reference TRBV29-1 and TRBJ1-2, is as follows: SAVISQKPSRDICQRGTSLTIQCQVDSQVTMMFWYRQQPGQSLTLIATANQGSEATYESGFVIDKFPISRPNLTFSTLTVSNMSPEDSSIYLCSVGQGASGYTFGSGTRLTVV.

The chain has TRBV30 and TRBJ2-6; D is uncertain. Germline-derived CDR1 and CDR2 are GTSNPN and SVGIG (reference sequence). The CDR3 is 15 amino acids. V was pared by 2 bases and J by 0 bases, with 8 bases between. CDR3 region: CAWSRESSGANVLTF. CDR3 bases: TGTGCCTGGAGTAGGGAAAGCTCTGGGGCCAACGTCCTGACTTTC.

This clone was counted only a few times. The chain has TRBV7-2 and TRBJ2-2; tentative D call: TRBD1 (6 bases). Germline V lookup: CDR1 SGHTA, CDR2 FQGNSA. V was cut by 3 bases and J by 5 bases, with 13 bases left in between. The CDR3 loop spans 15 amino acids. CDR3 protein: CASSFGGPRTGELFF. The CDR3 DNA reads TGTGCCAGCAGCTTTGGGGGCCCCAGAACCGGGGAGCTGTTTTTT.

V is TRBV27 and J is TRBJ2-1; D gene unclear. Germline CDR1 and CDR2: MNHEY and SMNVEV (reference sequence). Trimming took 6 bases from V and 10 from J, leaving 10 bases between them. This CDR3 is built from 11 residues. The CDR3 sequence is CASRTMGEQFF. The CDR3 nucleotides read TGTGCCAGCAGAACCATGGGGGAGCAGTTCTTC.

Written as DNA, the CDR3 is TGTGCCAGCAGTGATCCGGGACAGGGAAACATTCAGTACTTC. Translation gives CASSDPGQGNIQYF. This rearrangement joins TRBV2 to TRBJ2-4; 9 nucleotides line up with TRBD1. Germline V gene data show CDR1 as SNHLY and CDR2 as FYNNEI. The CDR3 length is 14 residues. The ends lost 3 bases at V and 6 bases at J; junction bases unmatched: 3.

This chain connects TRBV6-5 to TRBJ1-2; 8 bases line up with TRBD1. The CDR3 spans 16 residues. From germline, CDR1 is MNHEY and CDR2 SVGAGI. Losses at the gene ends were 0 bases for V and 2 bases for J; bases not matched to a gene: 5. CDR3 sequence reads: CASSYSRTGQNYGYTF. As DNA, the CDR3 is TGTGCCAGCAGTTACTCGAGGACAGGGCAGAACTATGGCTACACCTTC.

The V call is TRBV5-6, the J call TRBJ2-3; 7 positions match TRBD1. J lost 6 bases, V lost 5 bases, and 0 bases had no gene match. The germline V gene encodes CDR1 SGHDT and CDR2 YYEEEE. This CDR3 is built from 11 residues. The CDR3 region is CASRTGDTQYF. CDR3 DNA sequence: TGTGCCAGCAGGACAGGGGATACGCAGTATTTT.

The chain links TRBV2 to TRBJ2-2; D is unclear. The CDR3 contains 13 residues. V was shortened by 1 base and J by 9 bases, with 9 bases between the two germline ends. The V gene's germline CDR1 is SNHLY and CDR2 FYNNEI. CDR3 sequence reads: CASSEVRERELFF. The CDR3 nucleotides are TGTGCCAGCAGTGAAGTTCGCGAGCGGGAGCTGTTTTTT.

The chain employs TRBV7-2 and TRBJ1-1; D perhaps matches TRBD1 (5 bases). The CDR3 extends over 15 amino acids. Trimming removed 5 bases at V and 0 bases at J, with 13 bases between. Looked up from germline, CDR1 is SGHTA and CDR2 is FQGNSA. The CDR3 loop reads CASSRPGGVNTEAFF. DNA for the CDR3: TGTGCCAGCAGCCGGCCTGGAGGGGTGAACACTGAAGCTTTCTTT.

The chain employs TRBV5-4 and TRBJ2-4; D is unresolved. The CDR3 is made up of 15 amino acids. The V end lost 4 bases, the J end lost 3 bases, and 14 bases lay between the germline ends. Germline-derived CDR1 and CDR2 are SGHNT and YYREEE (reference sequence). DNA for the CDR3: TGTGCCAGCAGCCAAATGGGGTTTAGCAAAAACATTCAGTACTTC. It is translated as CASSQMGFSKNIQYF.

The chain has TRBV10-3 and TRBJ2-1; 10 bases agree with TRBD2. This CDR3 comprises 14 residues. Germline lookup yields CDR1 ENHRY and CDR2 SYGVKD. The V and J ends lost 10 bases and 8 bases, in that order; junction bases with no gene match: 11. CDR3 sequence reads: CATSPSGGADEQFF. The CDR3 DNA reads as TGTGCCACTTCCCCCAGCGGGGGGGCCGATGAGCAGTTCTTC.

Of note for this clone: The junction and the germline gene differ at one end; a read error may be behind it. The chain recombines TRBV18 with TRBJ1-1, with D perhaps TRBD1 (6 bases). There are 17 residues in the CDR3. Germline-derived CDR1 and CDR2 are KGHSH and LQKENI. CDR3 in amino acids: CASSPTPRADRRTEAFF. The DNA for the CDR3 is TGTGCCAGCTCACCCACACCAAGGGCTGACAGGAGGACTGAAGCTTTTTTT.

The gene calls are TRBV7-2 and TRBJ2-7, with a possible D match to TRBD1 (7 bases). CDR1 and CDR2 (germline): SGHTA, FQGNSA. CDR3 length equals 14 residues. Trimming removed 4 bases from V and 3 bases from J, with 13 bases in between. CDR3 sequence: CASSSGGGYYEQYF. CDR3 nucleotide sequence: TGTGCCAGCAGCTCAGGGGGAGGATACTACGAGCAGTACTTC.

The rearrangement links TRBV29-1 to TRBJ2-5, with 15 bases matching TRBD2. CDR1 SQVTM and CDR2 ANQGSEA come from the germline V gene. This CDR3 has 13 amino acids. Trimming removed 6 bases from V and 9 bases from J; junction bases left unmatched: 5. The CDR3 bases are TGCAGCGTATATGGACTAGCGGGGGGGCCCCAGTACTTC. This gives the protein CSVYGLAGGPQYF.

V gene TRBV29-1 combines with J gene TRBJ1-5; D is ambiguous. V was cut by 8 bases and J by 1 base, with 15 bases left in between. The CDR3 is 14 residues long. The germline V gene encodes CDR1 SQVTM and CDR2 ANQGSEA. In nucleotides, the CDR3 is TGCAGCCCCCGCGGAGGGTGGAGCAATCAGCCCCAGCATTTT. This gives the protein CSPRGGWSNQPQHF.

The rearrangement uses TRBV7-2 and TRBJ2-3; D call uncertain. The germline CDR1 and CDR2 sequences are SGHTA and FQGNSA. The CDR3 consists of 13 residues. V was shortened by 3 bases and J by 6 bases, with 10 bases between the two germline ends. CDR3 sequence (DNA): TGTGCCAGCAGCTTTGCCACCCCGGATACGCAGTATTTT. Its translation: CASSFATPDTQYF.

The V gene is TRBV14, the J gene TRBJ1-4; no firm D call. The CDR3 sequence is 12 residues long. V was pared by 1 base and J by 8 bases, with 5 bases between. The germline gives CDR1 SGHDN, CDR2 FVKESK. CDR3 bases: TGTGCCAGCAGCCAAGTCGGGGAAAAACTGTTTTTT. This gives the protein CASSQVGEKLFF.

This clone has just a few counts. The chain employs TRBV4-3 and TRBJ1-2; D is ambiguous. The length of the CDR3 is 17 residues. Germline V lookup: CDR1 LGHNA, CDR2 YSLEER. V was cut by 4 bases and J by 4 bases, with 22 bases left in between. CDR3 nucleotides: TGCGCCAGCAGCCTAGCAAGTTTTAATGGTGTCGGCTATGGCTACACCTTC. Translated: CASSLASFNGVGYGYTF.

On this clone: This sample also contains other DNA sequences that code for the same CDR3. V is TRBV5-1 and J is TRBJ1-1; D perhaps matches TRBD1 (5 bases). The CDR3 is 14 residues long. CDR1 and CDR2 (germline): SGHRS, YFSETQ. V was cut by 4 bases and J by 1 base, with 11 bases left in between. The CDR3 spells CASSLTTGNTEAFF. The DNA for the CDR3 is TGCGCCAGCAGCCTAACAACAGGGAACACTGAAGCTTTCTTT.

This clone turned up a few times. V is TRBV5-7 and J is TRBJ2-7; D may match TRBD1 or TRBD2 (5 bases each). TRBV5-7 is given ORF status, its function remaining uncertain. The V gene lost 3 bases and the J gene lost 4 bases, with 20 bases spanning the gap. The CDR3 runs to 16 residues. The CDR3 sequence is CASSYLGVAVLYEQYF. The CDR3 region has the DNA TGTGCCAGCAGCTACCTGGGGGTCGCGGTTCTGTACGAGCAGTACTTC.

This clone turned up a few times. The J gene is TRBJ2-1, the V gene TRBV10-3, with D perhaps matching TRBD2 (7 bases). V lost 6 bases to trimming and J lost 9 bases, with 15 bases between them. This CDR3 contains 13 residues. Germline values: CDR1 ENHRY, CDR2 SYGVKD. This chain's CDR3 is CAIRVQGRGEQFF. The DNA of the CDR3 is TGTGCCATCAGGGTTCAGGGGAGGGGTGAGCAGTTCTTC.

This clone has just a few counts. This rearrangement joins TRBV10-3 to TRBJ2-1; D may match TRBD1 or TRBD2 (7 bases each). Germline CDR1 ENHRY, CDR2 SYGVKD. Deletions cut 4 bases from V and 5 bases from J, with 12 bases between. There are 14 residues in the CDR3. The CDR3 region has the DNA TGTGCCATCAGTGCGACAGGGACTAACAATGAGCAGTTCTTC. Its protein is CAISATGTNNEQFF.

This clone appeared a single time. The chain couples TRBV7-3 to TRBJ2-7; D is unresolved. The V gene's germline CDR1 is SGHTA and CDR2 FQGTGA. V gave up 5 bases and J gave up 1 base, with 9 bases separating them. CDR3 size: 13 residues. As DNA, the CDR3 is TGTGCCAGCAGCCCTAGGGCTTCCTACGAGCAGTACTTC. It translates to CASSPRASYEQYF.

This CDR3 reads CASSLRPQGGYEKLFF. The CDR3 DNA sequence: TGTGCCAGCAGCCTCAGACCACAGGGGGGCTATGAAAAACTGTTTTTT. The chain joins TRBV7-2 to TRBJ1-4; 8 nucleotides line up with TRBD1. V dropped 5 bases and J dropped 6; count of bases not matched to a gene: 11. There are 16 residues in the CDR3. CDR1 is SGHTA, CDR2 FQGNSA, per germline.

CDR3 sequence reads: CASSQETGWAEAFF. CDR3 bases: TGTGCCAGCAGCCAAGAAACAGGTTGGGCTGAAGCTTTCTTT. V is TRBV4-2 and J is TRBJ1-1; possibly TRBD1 for D (5 bases). Germline V CDR1 and CDR2: LGHNA, YNFKEQ. The CDR3 consists of 14 residues. V was cut by 0 bases and J by 6 bases, with 11 bases left in between.

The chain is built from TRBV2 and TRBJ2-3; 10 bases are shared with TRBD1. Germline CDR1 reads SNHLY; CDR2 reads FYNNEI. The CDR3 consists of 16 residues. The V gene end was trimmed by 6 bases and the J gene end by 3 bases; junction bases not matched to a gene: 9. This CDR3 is CASRLLTGGATDTQYF. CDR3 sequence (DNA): TGTGCCAGCAGGTTGCTGACAGGGGGCGCAACAGATACGCAGTATTTT. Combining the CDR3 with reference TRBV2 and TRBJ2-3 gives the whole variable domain EPEVTQTPSHQVTQMGQEVILRCVPISNHLYFYWYRQILGQKVEFLVSFYNNEISEKSEIFDDQFSVERPDGSNFTLKIRSTKLEDSAMYFCASRLLTGGATDTQYFGPGTRLTVL.

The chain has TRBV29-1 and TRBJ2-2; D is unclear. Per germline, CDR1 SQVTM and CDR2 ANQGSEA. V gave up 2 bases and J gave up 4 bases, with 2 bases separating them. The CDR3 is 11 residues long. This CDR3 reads CSVESTGELFF. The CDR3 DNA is TGCAGCGTTGAAAGCACCGGGGAGCTGTTTTTT.